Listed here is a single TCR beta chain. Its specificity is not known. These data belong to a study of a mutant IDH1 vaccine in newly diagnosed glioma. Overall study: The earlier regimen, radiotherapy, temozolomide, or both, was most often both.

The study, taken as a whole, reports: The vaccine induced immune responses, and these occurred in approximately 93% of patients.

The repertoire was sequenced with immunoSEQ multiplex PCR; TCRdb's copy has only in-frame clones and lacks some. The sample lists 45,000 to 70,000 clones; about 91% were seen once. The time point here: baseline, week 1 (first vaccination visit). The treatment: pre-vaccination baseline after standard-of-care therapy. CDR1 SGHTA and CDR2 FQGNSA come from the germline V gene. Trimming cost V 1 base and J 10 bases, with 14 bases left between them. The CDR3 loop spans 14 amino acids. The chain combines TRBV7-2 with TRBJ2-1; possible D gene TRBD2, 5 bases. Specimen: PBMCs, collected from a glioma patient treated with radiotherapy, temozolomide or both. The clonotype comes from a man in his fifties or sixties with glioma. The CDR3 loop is CASSLEMTRREQFF. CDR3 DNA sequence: TGTGCCAGCAGCTTAGAGATGACACGGAGGGAGCAGTTCTTC.